Below are 10 T cell receptor beta chains sequenced from a single sample in a study of blood T cell repertoires in COVID-19. Generated by immunoSEQ multiplex PCR, the TCRdb table keeps only in-frame clones and is missing some. Here the sample spans under 150,000 clones, just under 90% being singletons. Sequencing was carried out using peripheral blood. These receptors all stem from a woman aged 35 to 49 with acute or convalescent COVID-19.

The V and J genes are TRBV28 and TRBJ2-5; D gene ambiguous. The CDR3 consists of 14 residues. CDR1 and CDR2 (germline): MDHEN, SYDVKM. Deletions cut 3 bases from V and 0 bases from J, with 8 bases between. The CDR3 loop reads CASSFKLDQETQYF. The CDR3 nucleotides are TGTGCCAGCAGTTTTAAGCTCGACCAAGAGACCCAGTACTTC.

The chain is built from TRBV29-1 and TRBJ1-4; 8 bases line up with TRBD1. CDR1 and CDR2 (germline): SQVTM, ANQGSEA. The CDR3 loop spans 13 amino acids. Unmatched junction bases numbered 4, after V lost 8 bases and J lost 2 bases. The CDR3 coding sequence is TGCAGCCCCGACAGGGGTACTAATGAAAAACTGTTTTTT. It specifies CSPDRGTNEKLFF.

This chain uses TRBV6-2 or TRBV6-3 with TRBJ2-5, with TRBD2 identical over 8 bases. The germline gives CDR1 MNHEY, CDR2 SVGEGT. V lost 6 bases, J lost 4 bases, and 7 bases stayed unmatched. The CDR3 runs to 14 residues. DNA for the CDR3: TGTGCCAGCAGCCGCTCCCGGGGGGGAGAGACCCAGTACTTC. Protein: CASSRSRGGETQYF.

The chain is built from TRBV19 and TRBJ1-1, with D possibly being TRBD1 (5 bases). The CDR3 is 17 amino acids. Trimming took off 4 bases at V and 1 base at J, with 19 bases between the two ends. Germline CDR1 is LNHDA and CDR2 is SQIVND (reference sequence). CDR3 DNA sequence: TGTGCCAGTAGTAGAGGAGGGGCCAGATTTCAGAACACTGAAGCTTTCTTT. This translates into CASSRGGARFQNTEAFF.

The chain couples TRBV27 to TRBJ1-1; perhaps TRBD1 as D (6 bases). This CDR3 is 16 amino acids long. The germline V gene has CDR1 MNHEY and CDR2 SMNVEV (reference sequence). The germline V and J ends were trimmed by 5 bases and 2 bases, with 18 bases remaining between them. The CDR3 sequence: CASSLRPDRKNTEAFF. CDR3 DNA: TGTGCCAGCAGTCTTCGCCCGGACAGAAAAAACACTGAAGCTTTCTTT.

The chain combines TRBV5-8 with TRBJ1-2; D gene unclear. Germline CDR1 is SGHTS and CDR2 is YDEGEE. Trimming shortened V by 4 bases and J by 1 base, and 11 bases separated the two germline ends. The CDR3 consists of 14 residues. The CDR3 sequence: CASSPRLVNYGYTF. CDR3 nucleotides: TGTGCCAGCAGCCCCAGACTGGTTAACTATGGCTACACCTTC.

The V gene is TRBV2, the J gene TRBJ1-6, with D unclear. V was shortened by 4 bases and J by 3 bases, with 4 bases between the two germline ends. Germline assignment: CDR1 SNHLY and CDR2 FYNNEI. This CDR3 region has 13 residues. CDR3 sequence: CASSGDYNSPLHF. The CDR3 nucleotides are TGTGCCAGCAGTGGAGACTATAATTCACCCCTCCACTTT. The whole variable domain, remainder taken from reference TRBV2 and TRBJ1-6, is EPEVTQTPSHQVTQMGQEVILRCVPISNHLYFYWYRQILGQKVEFLVSFYNNEISEKSEIFDDQFSVERPDGSNFTLKIRSTKLEDSAMYFCASSGDYNSPLHFGNGTRLTVT.

This chain joins TRBV29-1 and TRBJ1-3; D ambiguous. Trimming took off 7 bases at V and 2 bases at J, with 12 bases between the two ends. The CDR3 contains 13 residues. CDR1 and CDR2 (germline): SQVTM, ANQGSEA. CDR3 sequence: CSAQREPGNTIYF. The CDR3 coding sequence is TGCAGCGCTCAGAGGGAGCCTGGAAACACCATATATTTT.

This clone was detected once. The gene calls are TRBV4-1 and TRBJ2-3; 8 bases match TRBD1. There are 16 residues in the CDR3. CDR1 and CDR2 from the germline V gene are MGHRA and YSYEKL. V lost 3 bases to trimming and J lost 1 base; unmatched junction nucleotides: 6. The CDR3 nucleotides are TGCGCCAGCAGCCATGTCCCGGGACAGGGCACAGATACGCAGTATTTT. It specifies CASSHVPGQGTDTQYF.

V is TRBV7-6 and J is TRBJ1-1, with TRBD1 matching over 9 bases. The CDR3 is made up of 15 amino acids. J lost 1 base, V lost 4 bases, and 4 bases had no gene match. The V gene's germline CDR1 is SGHVS and CDR2 FNYEAQ. In DNA, the CDR3 is TGTGCCAGCAGCTCCTGGGACAGGGCGAACACTGAAGCTTTCTTT. Encoded protein: CASSSWDRANTEAFF.